The source of this TCR beta chain is a study of blood T cell repertoires in COVID-19. Study summary: From the United States, Italy and Spain came samples of acute and convalescent COVID-19. PBMCs, B-cell-depleted T cells, or T cells were the source of the cDNA or gDNA that made up the material.

Per the original data handling: Nucleated cell counts were estimated from reference gene primer amplification. Measured with immunoSEQ multiplex PCR; TCRdb has only the in-frame clones, and not every one. That table furnishes V, J and clone size, whereas the DNA furnished D and trimming. The repertoire holds approximately 250,000 clones, with around nine tenths as singletons. Germline V gene data show CDR1 as SGHKS and CDR2 as YYEKEE (reference sequence). Trimming left V 2 bases short and J 6 bases short, with 19 bases between. There are 16 residues in the CDR3. This chain joins TRBV5-5 and TRBJ2-3; no clear D. This TCR was recovered from a man between 35 and 55 years old with active or convalescent COVID-19. Sequencing was carried out using peripheral blood. CDR3 protein: CASSLNTLVTTDTQYF. In nucleotides, the CDR3 is TGTGCCAGCAGCTTAAATACCCTAGTCACCACGGATACGCAGTATTTT.